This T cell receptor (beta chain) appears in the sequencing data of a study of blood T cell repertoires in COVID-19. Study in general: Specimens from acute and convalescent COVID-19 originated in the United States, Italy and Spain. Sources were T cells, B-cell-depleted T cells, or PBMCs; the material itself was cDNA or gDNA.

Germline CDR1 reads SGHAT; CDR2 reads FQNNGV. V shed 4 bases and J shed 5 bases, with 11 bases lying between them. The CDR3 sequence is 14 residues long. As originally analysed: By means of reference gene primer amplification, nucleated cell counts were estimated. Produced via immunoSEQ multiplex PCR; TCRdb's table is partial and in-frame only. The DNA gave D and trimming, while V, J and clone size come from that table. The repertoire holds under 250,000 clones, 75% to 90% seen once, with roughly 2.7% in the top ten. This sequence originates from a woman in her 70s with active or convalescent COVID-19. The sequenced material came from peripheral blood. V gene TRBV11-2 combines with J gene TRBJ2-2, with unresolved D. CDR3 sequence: CASSSRRGTGELFF. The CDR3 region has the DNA TGTGCCAGCAGCTCTAGAAGAGGAACCGGGGAGCTGTTTTTT.